The T cell receptor (beta chain) described here comes from a study of glioma-infiltrating T cells. The V end lost 0 bases, the J end lost 0 bases, and 9 bases lay between the germline ends. Per the germline V gene, CDR1 is SGDLS and CDR2 is YYNGEE. CDR3 length equals 15 residues. This clonotype was seen many times. The iRepertoire nested amplicon-rescue multiplex PCR amplified TCR alpha and beta CDR3s from RNA. One entry per CDR3 protein, called by TCRdb with MiXCR from the multiplex PCR reads. The sample has roughly 120,000 distinct CDR3 sequences; less than 30% are singletons. Sequencing was carried out using glioma tissue, nonneoplastic brain tissue, or PBMCs (not recorded which). The TCR comes from a human donor with low-grade glioma or glioblastoma, undergoing nonglioma brain surgery, or in good health (not recorded which). This chain uses TRBV9 with TRBJ2-5; D not certain. CDR3 nucleotide sequence: TGTGCCAGCAGCGTAGCGTCAGCCTACCAAGAGACCCAGTACTTC. Translating gives CASSVASAYQETQYF.